The TCR beta chain described here comes from a study of blood T cell repertoires in COVID-19. Study-wide context: Acute-phase and convalescent COVID-19 samples originated in the United States, Italy and Spain. T cells, B-cell-depleted T cells, or PBMCs provided the cDNA or gDNA that served as material.

Original data processing: Quantification of nucleated cells was approximated via reference gene primer amplification. TCRdb keeps only in-frame clones here, not all; method: immunoSEQ multiplex PCR. D and trimming were read from the DNA, whereas the V and J calls and clone size are those reported in that table. The data show about 360,000 clones, 70% to 85% seen once. Germline V CDR1 and CDR2: SGHAT, FQNNGV. V lost 4 bases to trimming and J lost 5 bases, with 8 bases between them. The CDR3 is 13 residues long. Sample: peripheral blood. The chain combines TRBV11-2 with TRBJ2-2; no firm D call. This TCR came from a human donor with acute or convalescent COVID-19. The donor label of this sample is uncertain. The CDR3 loop reads CASSSRFTGELFF. In nucleotides, the CDR3 is TGTGCCAGCAGCTCACGGTTTACCGGGGAGCTGTTTTTT.